This T cell receptor beta chain stems from a study of T cells in Graves' hyperthyroidism and ophthalmopathy (dated by TCRdb to about 2019). Describing the broader study: Peripheral blood samples were taken at initial diagnosis, before any treatment was given. A discovery cohort of fewer than 110 patients, roughly 45 with Graves' ophthalmopathy and 55 to 65 with stable Graves' hyperthyroidism, was used to find distinguishing TCR V-J signatures. Whether ophthalmopathy could be predicted prospectively was tested in an independent validation cohort made up of fewer than 20 hyperthyroidism patients plus 17 patients who later progressed to ophthalmopathy. The 100 or so discovery patients were divided at random into training and test sets in a 7:3 ratio. Thyroid tissue and blood T-cell repertoires from about 6 Graves' hyperthyroidism patients were also compared in the study. Once sampling was done, hyperthyroidism patients were given methimazole at a starting dose of 30 mg daily, whereas ophthalmopathy patients were given high-dose intravenous methylprednisolone. TCR Vbeta CDR3 sequencing of 130 to 150 peripheral blood samples (more than 40 ophthalmopathy, 75 to 85 hyperthyroidism and approximately 17 progressor patients) is reported in the paper. Results and caveats for the whole study, not just this receptor: In validation, the model predicted progression to ophthalmopathy with 60% to 71% sensitivity and less than 75% specificity, a median of approximately 6.7 months before onset. Ophthalmopathy was separated from stable hyperthyroidism by a 13 V-J signature model, with about 86% sensitivity and approximately 81% specificity obtained in cross-validation and 80%/75% obtained in testing. Most expanded thyroid clonotypes (frequency above 0.001) were also detected in blood, a finding suggesting that blood repertoires may reflect thyroid immune responses. Sample size was not statistically predetermined, and blinding of investigators to group allocation was not performed.

The TCR beta CDR3 regions were amplified from the RNA transcripts. A first-round RT-PCR of the TCR CDR3 used the HTBI primer set with the Qiagen OneStep RT-PCR kit. Libraries were constructed in a second round of multiplex PCR, after which size selection and purification were carried out. Libraries were sequenced paired-end with 100 bp reads on an Illumina HiSeq2000. Under the source paper's analysis protocol: SOAPnuke was used to process the raw data, with reads discarded if the reads contained adapters or uncalled bases, had a mean Phred below 15, or lacked an exact constant-primer or identifier match. COPE v1.2.5 was used to merge high-quality paired reads, and clonotypes were defined as unique nucleotide sequences. MiTCR v1.1 was used to align clonotypes to the IMGT TRBV, TRBD and TRBJ reference segments. The analysis included only V-J combinations with a frequency above 0.0001, which together covered around 99% of the repertoires. A TCS score was defined as the ratio of F50 (clonal expansion) to E x V (chaos), with BLOSUM62-based TCRdist applied between CDR3 peptides within each V-J. Welch's t-statistics and random forest reduced 500 to 650 V-J features to roughly 13, which were used in a naive Bayes classifier (R e1071). TCRdb trimmed the raw reads at Q25, called clones with MiXCR and kept productive beta chains. Identical CDR3 protein sequences are pooled into one entry, listed with their most common genes and DNA. The V and J calls reflect TCRdb's pipeline rather than the authors' work. This sample lists a few hundred thousand distinct CDR3 sequences; 15% to 17% were detected once. The ten largest clonotypes hold roughly 7.3% of the sample.

Graves' hyperthyroidism was defined as stable when no progression to ophthalmopathy occurred over 18 months of follow-up. Hyperthyroidism patients were newly diagnosed, with disease duration under 2 months, and aged 18 to 65 years. Exclusion was applied to patients with uncontrolled infections, other autoimmune diseases, pregnancy or lactation. Diagnoses were established on the basis of clinical symptoms, serum thyroxine and TRAb, thyroid ultrasound, and orbital computed tomography. PBMCs were separated from about 10 ml of fresh peripheral blood using Ficoll-Paque density gradient centrifugation. Total RNA was extracted with Trizol reagent, and quality was checked on an Agilent 2100 Bioanalyzer. Details on this clonotype: No cognate antigen has been identified for it. One base away there is no much larger clone; base qualities are not given.

Counted from cysteine to phenylalanine, this CDR3 has 14 amino acids. Only the CDR3 region is kept as DNA, spanning 42 bases read in frame from base 1. The V and J ends are trimmed by 6 bases and 4 bases, leaving 15 bases between them. For CDR1 and CDR2, the germline V gene lists LGHNT and FRNRAP. The chain is made from TRBV12-5 and TRBJ2-5; TRBD1 is a weak D gene call, 8 bases matching. The receptor's source is a woman aged 25 to 39 with Graves' hyperthyroidism. Input material: blood. The sequence in DNA is TGTGCTAGTGGGCCAGGGGGCGGGAGAGAGACCCAGTACTTC. The resulting protein is CASGPGGGRETQYF. With the portions outside the CDR3 filled from the reference TRBV12-5 and TRBJ2-5 genes, the complete variable region becomes DARVTQTPRHKVTEMGQEVTMRCQPILGHNTVFWYRQTMMQGLELLAYFRNRAPLDDSGMPKDRFSAEMPDATLATLKIQPSEPRDSAVYFCASGPGGGRETQYFGPGTRLLVL.